This is a list of T cell receptor beta chains from one sample in a study of blood T cell repertoires in COVID-19. Repertoires were generated with immunoSEQ multiplex PCR, while TCRdb's copy carries only in-frame clones and drops some. Of 200,000 to 250,000 clones listed, 83% were seen once; the top ten hold roughly 1.3%. Input material: peripheral blood. The source of these receptors is a woman aged 30 to 39 with COVID-19, enrolled during active disease. Each CDR3 is given with its conserved first and last residue. Fields, in order: clone size, J gene, V gene, D gene, CDR3 DNA, CDR3 protein. The D gene is left open where the match is weak. The size field is filled for only some rows; it gives once, few, many or a size class.

>NA|TRBJ1-3|TRBV7-9|NA
TGTGCCAGCATCCTGGGCCCGATCTCTGGAAACACCATATATTTT
CASILGPISGNTIYF
>NA|TRBJ2-3|TRBV11-3|TRBD1
TGTGCCAGCAGTGCCGGGACAGGGGAAACAGATACGCAGTATTTT
CASSAGTGETDTQYF
>NA|TRBJ2-1|TRBV7-2|TRBD2
TGTGCCAGCAGCCCGGGGGGAGTAGGCAATGAGCAGTTCTTC
CASSPGGVGNEQFF
>NA|TRBJ1-3|TRBV14|NA
TGTGCCAGCAGCCTTAGACGAGACAGCCTCCGGAACACCATATATTTT
CASSLRRDSLRNTIYF
>NA|TRBJ1-4|TRBV30|NA
TGTGCCTGGAGTAAACAGGGAGTGAGAGAAAAACTGTTTTTT
CAWSKQGVREKLFF
>once|TRBJ1-1|TRBV7-8|NA
TGTGCCAGCAGTAATAGGAGGAACACTGAAGCTTTCTTT
CASSNRRNTEAFF
>NA|TRBJ2-7|TRBV7-6|TRBD2
TGTGCCAGCAGCCCCGGACTAGCGGGAGTCGGCTCCTACGAGCAGTACTTC
CASSPGLAGVGSYEQYF
>NA|TRBJ1-1|TRBV5-4|TRBD1
TGTGCCAGTGGACAGGGAAGATCGAACACTGAAGCTTTCTTT
CASGQGRSNTEAFF
>NA|TRBJ2-2|TRBV7-9|TRBD1
TGTGCCAGCAGGCGGGACAGGGGCTCCACCGGGGAGCTGTTTTTT
CASRRDRGSTGELFF
>NA|TRBJ1-6|TRBV4-3|NA
TGCGCCAGCAGCCAGAGCCAAACCGACAGGTTCTCACCCCTCCACTTT
CASSQSQTDRFSPLHF
>once|TRBJ2-6|TRBV3-1/TRBV3-2|NA
TGTGCCAGCAGCCTGGGGCCGAGCTCTGGGGCCAACGTCCTGACTTTC
CASSLGPSSGANVLTF
>NA|TRBJ2-7|TRBV19|NA
TGTGCCAGTAGTAGAGGAGGGGGGGGACAAAGCTCCTACGAGCAGTACTTC
CASSRGGGGQSSYEQYF
>NA|TRBJ1-4|TRBV29-1|NA
TGCAGCGTCCAGAGCGGTTCAACTAATGAAAAACTGTTTTTT
CSVQSGSTNEKLFF
>NA|TRBJ2-7|TRBV12-3/TRBV12-4|NA
TGTGCCAGCAGCTCCGGGCAGGGCTACGAGCAGTACTTC
CASSSGQGYEQYF
>NA|TRBJ2-2|TRBV5-1|NA
TGCGCCAGCATCCCCGGGGTAGTTACTACCGGGGAGCTGTTTTTT
CASIPGVVTTGELFF
>NA|TRBJ2-7|TRBV6-5|NA
TGTGCCAGCAGTCGGACGGAAACTAGCTCCTACGAGCAGTACTTC
CASSRTETSSYEQYF
>NA|TRBJ2-6|TRBV5-1|TRBD1
TGCGCCAGCAGCGTAACCGGGACAGCGATCCGCTCTGGGGCCAACGTCCTGACTTTC
CASSVTGTAIRSGANVLTF
>once|TRBJ1-1|TRBV10-3|TRBD1
TGTGCCATCAGAGTAGGACAGGGGAACACTGAAGCTTTCTTT
CAIRVGQGNTEAFF
>NA|TRBJ2-3|TRBV19|TRBD2
TGTGCCAGTAGTACCTCACCCGGACTAGTATTTCCCAGGGATACGCAGTATTTT
CASSTSPGLVFPRDTQYF
>once|TRBJ1-1|TRBV6-2/TRBV6-3|NA
TGTGCCAGCAGTTCGACAGCTATGAACACTGAAGCTTTCTTT
CASSSTAMNTEAFF
>NA|TRBJ2-5|TRBV5-1|NA
TGCGCCAGCAGCCTTCTTCCGAGAGGCTCAGAGACCCAGTACTTC
CASSLLPRGSETQYF
>NA|TRBJ2-7|TRBV5-1|TRBD1
TGCGCCAGCAGCGAGGGGGACAGGGGTTCCGAGCAGTACTTC
CASSEGDRGSEQYF
>NA|TRBJ2-7|TRBV5-1|NA
TGCGCCAGCAGCCGAGACAGGAATGCCTTGTCCTACGAGCAGTACTTC
CASSRDRNALSYEQYF
>NA|TRBJ2-3|TRBV4-3|NA
TGCGCCAGCAGCCAAGAGGAGTGGGGCGGGGCTAGCACAGATACGCAGTATTTT
CASSQEEWGGASTDTQYF
>once|TRBJ1-3|TRBV9|TRBD1
TGTGCCAGCAGCGTGTCGGGGACAGGGGGAAGCTCTGGAAACACCATATATTTT
CASSVSGTGGSSGNTIYF
>once|TRBJ2-1|TRBV7-8|NA
TGTGCCAGCAGCCGTACCTACAATGAGCAGTTCTTC
CASSRTYNEQFF
>NA|TRBJ1-1|TRBV7-9|NA
TGTGCCAGCAGCTTAGGAGGGGAGCGGGTTAAGGTGGCTGAAGCTTTCTTT
CASSLGGERVKVAEAFF
>NA|TRBJ2-5|TRBV5-5|NA
TGTGCCAGCAGCTTGTCAGGGGATGAGACCCAGTACTTC
CASSLSGDETQYF
>NA|TRBJ1-6|TRBV6-2/TRBV6-3|NA
TGTGCCAGCAGCAACATGGGGGGATCACCCCTCCACTTT
CASSNMGGSPLHF
>NA|TRBJ2-3|TRBV9|TRBD2
TGTGCCAGCAGCGTTCGATGGACTAGCGGGGTTCCAGATACGCAGTATTTT
CASSVRWTSGVPDTQYF
>NA|TRBJ2-2|TRBV18|TRBD2
TGTGCCAGCTCACCACAGTCGAAGCGGGGACACACCGGGGAGCTGTTTTTT
CASSPQSKRGHTGELFF
>NA|TRBJ1-4|TRBV28|TRBD1
TGTGCCAGCAGTCCGCCGACAGGGTATGAAAAACTGTTTTTT
CASSPPTGYEKLFF
>once|TRBJ1-2|TRBV7-2|TRBD1
TGTGCCAGCAGCCCAGACAGGGGAGGGGGCTACACCTTC
CASSPDRGGGYTF
>few|TRBJ2-4|TRBV11-2|TRBD2
TGTGCCAGCAGAACGACTAGCGGGGGCAACATTCAGTACTTC
CASRTTSGGNIQYF
>NA|TRBJ2-3|TRBV19|NA
TGTGCCAGTACAAGAAGGCCCGGGACTCTATCTAGCACAGATACGCAGTATTTT
CASTRRPGTLSSTDTQYF
>NA|TRBJ2-3|TRBV27|NA
TGTGCCAGCAGGCAAGGGGCGGAAAGCACAGATACGCAGTATTTT
CASRQGAESTDTQYF
>few|TRBJ2-1|TRBV5-4|NA
TGTGCCAGCAGCTTCTCTGCGGTTGAGCAGTTCTTC
CASSFSAVEQFF
>few|TRBJ1-2|TRBV19|TRBD1
TGTGCCAGTAGGGAGGGGGCATGGGGTCCCTATGGCTACACCTTC
CASREGAWGPYGYTF
>NA|TRBJ1-1|TRBV11-1|NA
TGTGCCAGCAGCTTGAGGCGGGGGACTGAAGCTTTCTTT
CASSLRRGTEAFF
>once|TRBJ1-4|TRBV19|NA
TGTGCCAGTAGTATCGAGCTCAGCAGTTGGGGGCGTACAACTAATGAAAAACTGTTTTTT
CASSIELSSWGRTTNEKLFF
>NA|TRBJ2-5|TRBV11-2|TRBD2
TGTGCCAGCAGCTTAGGGTCGGGCGGGAGCCAAGAGACCCAGTACTTC
CASSLGSGGSQETQYF
>NA|TRBJ1-1|TRBV7-3|NA
TGTGCCAGCAGCCGAGAGACAGGAGCGAACACTGAAGCTTTCTTT
CASSRETGANTEAFF
>NA|TRBJ1-2|TRBV28|NA
TGTGCCAGCAGTCAGACCTTCACAGGGAACTATGGCTACACCTTC
CASSQTFTGNYGYTF
>once|TRBJ2-3|TRBV9|NA
TGTGCCAGCAGCGTAGGGCTCACAGATACGCAGTATTTT
CASSVGLTDTQYF
>once|TRBJ1-5|TRBV30|NA
TGTGCCTGGAGTGTCCAGGGCCAAATTAGGCCCCAGCATTTT
CAWSVQGQIRPQHF